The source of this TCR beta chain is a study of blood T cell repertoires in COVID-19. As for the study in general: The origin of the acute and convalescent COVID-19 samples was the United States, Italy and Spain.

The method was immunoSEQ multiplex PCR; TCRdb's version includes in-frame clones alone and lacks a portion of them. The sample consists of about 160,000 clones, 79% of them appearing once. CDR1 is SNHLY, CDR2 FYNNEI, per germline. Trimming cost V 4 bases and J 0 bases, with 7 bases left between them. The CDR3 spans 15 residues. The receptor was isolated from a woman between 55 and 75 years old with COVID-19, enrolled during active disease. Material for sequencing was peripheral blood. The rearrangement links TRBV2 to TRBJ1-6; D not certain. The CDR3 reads CASSGSNSYNSPLHF. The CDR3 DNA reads TGTGCCAGCAGTGGTTCCAACTCCTATAATTCACCCCTCCACTTT. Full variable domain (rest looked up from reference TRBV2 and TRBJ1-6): EPEVTQTPSHQVTQMGQEVILRCVPISNHLYFYWYRQILGQKVEFLVSFYNNEISEKSEIFDDQFSVERPDGSNFTLKIRSTKLEDSAMYFCASSGSNSYNSPLHFGNGTRLTVT.